Below are 24 T cell receptor beta chains sequenced from a single sample in a study of OX40 agonist ivuxolimab in advanced cancers. TCRdb's copy holds only in-frame clones and misses some; the assay was immunoSEQ multiplex PCR. The table has more than 75,000 clones, about 86% seen once. This specimen was CD4+ or CD8+ T cells sorted from blood, taken in a trial of the OX40 agonist ivuxolimab. All receptors come from an adult with an advanced solid tumor such as melanoma, head and neck, liver or kidney cancer.

The chain is built from TRBV19 and TRBJ2-2, with 9 bases fitting TRBD1. Germline trimming cut 4 bases from V and 4 bases from J; bases unmatched to any gene: 10. CDR1 and CDR2 from the germline V gene are LNHDA and SQIVND (reference sequence). There are 17 residues in the CDR3. The CDR3 bases are TGTGCCAGTAGTACCTTCTATAGGACAGGGGTCACCGGGGAGCTGTTTTTT. As protein: CASSTFYRTGVTGELFF.

This clone was recorded once. The gene calls are TRBV6-1 and TRBJ2-1; 10 bases agree with TRBD2. Looked up from germline, CDR1 is MNHNS and CDR2 is SASEGT. The CDR3 runs 15 residues. The V segment lost 6 bases and the J segment 5 bases; nucleotides outside the gene matches: 7. CDR3 protein: CASRQLAGINNEQFF. CDR3 in DNA: TGTGCCAGCAGGCAACTAGCGGGGATCAACAATGAGCAGTTCTTC.

This clone was seen only a few times. The chain uses TRBV30 and TRBJ1-3; 7 bases are shared with TRBD1. V dropped 7 bases and J dropped 2; count of bases not matched to a gene: 14. The CDR3 has 16 amino acids. From germline, CDR1 is GTSNPN and CDR2 SVGIG (reference sequence). The CDR3 is CAYNNKQQGTGNTIYF. CDR3 in DNA: TGTGCCTACAACAATAAACAACAGGGGACTGGAAACACCATATATTTT.

This clone has just one count. This chain joins TRBV2 and TRBJ2-7; the D is unclear. Germline V gives CDR1 SNHLY, CDR2 FYNNEI. The germline V and J ends were trimmed by 9 bases and 7 bases, with 25 bases remaining between them. The length of the CDR3 is 15 residues. CDR3 DNA sequence: TGTGCCAGTGGGTTTCGGGTCCCCTCCTCGGAAGAGCAGTACTTC. Protein sequence: CASGFRVPSSEEQYF.

The gene calls are TRBV6-1 and TRBJ1-2; a weak D match, TRBD1 (6 bases). With 2 bases removed from V and 6 bases from J, the gap between germline ends came to 13 bases. In germline, CDR1 is MNHNS, CDR2 SASEGT. CDR3 length: 14 amino acids. The CDR3, as DNA: TGTGCCAGCAGTGAAAAGGGGGGCATCCATGGCTACACCTTC. Translating it yields CASSEKGGIHGYTF.

This clone has just one count. The J gene is TRBJ1-3, the V gene TRBV10-3, with D perhaps matching TRBD1 (5 bases). The germline V and J ends were trimmed by 10 bases and 7 bases, with 11 bases remaining between them. From germline, CDR1 is ENHRY and CDR2 SYGVKD. CDR3 size: 11 residues. The CDR3 sequence is CATGDLNTIYF. Written as DNA, the CDR3 is TGTGCCACGGGGGATTTGAACACCATATATTTT.

The genes are TRBV28 and TRBJ2-1; a weak D match, TRBD2 (6 bases). The CDR3 is made up of 14 amino acids. V dropped 6 bases and J dropped 2 bases, with 11 bases sitting between them. Germline-derived CDR1 and CDR2 are MDHEN and SYDVKM. For the CDR3, the DNA is TGTGCCAGCAGCCTAGCGCGCCCCTACAATGAGCAGTTCTTC. Translated, it gives CASSLARPYNEQFF.

The CDR3 DNA is TGCGCCAGCAGCTTGCCGGGGGATGTCGCTGAAGCTTTCTTT. As protein: CASSLPGDVAEAFF. The chain employs TRBV5-1 and TRBJ1-1; D might be TRBD1 (5 bases). Trimming stripped 1 base from V and 6 bases from J, with 13 bases between. The germline CDR1 and CDR2 sequences are SGHRS and YFSETQ. The CDR3 is 14 amino acids.

The chain uses TRBV6-5 and TRBJ1-6; TRBD1 is a possible D gene (6 bases). V dropped 1 base and J dropped 5 bases, with 6 bases sitting between them. The CDR3 loop spans 14 amino acids. Germline V gives CDR1 MNHEY, CDR2 SVGAGI. The CDR3 sequence is CASSYWTDNSPLHF. The CDR3 nucleotides are TGTGCCAGCAGTTACTGGACAGATAATTCACCCCTCCACTTT.

For this clone: The junction departs from germline at one end; a sequencing error may be responsible. The rearrangement links TRBV7-3 to TRBJ1-2; TRBD1 agrees at 9 bases. Per the germline V gene, CDR1 is SGHTA and CDR2 is FQGTGA. The CDR3 is made up of 15 amino acids. CDR3 protein: CASSLTGTGNYGYTF. As DNA, the CDR3 is TGTGCCAGCAGCCTAACCGGGACAGGGAACTATGGCTACACCTTC. The variable domain in full, with the rest retrieved from reference TRBV7-3 and TRBJ1-2, is GAGVSQTPSNKVTEKGKYVELRCDPISGHTALYWYRQSLGQGPEFLIYFQGTGAADDSGLPNDRFFAVRPEGSVSTLKIQRTERGDSAVYLCASSLTGTGNYGYTFGSGTRLTVV.

This clone was seen a single time. The rearrangement links TRBV6-5 to TRBJ2-5; D uncertain. The CDR3 contains 14 residues. V was pared by 0 bases and J by 5 bases, with 10 bases between. Per germline, CDR1 MNHEY and CDR2 SVGAGI. The CDR3 bases are TGTGCCAGCAGTTACTCGAATGTAGGGGAGACCCAGTACTTC. It specifies CASSYSNVGETQYF.

This rearrangement joins TRBV5-3 to TRBJ2-1; a possible D gene is TRBD2 (6 bases). TRBV5-3 is classed as an ORF, of uncertain function. The CDR3 runs to 16 residues. V lost 4 bases, J lost 8 bases, and 22 bases lay in between. In nucleotides, the CDR3 is TGTGCCAGAAGCCTATCGCCGGAAGCGGGCGGGGATGAGCAGTTCTTC. It yields the protein CARSLSPEAGGDEQFF.

To note about this clone: In the same sample, other DNA sequences code for this CDR3. The chain links TRBV18 to TRBJ1-5; no clear D gene. V gave up 2 bases and J gave up 5 bases, with 7 bases separating them. This CDR3 spans 13 amino acids. Germline CDR1 KGHSH, CDR2 LQKENI. CDR3 protein: CASSPGRDQPQHF. CDR3 DNA: TGTGCCAGCTCACCAGGCCGGGATCAGCCCCAGCATTTT.

V and J are TRBV5-6 and TRBJ1-2; D gene uncertain. V was pared by 0 bases and J by 7 bases, with 7 bases between. CDR3 length equals 12 residues. Germline V gene lookup returns CDR1 SGHDT and CDR2 YYEEEE. The CDR3 sequence is CASSLAERGYTF. CDR3 coding DNA: TGTGCCAGCAGCTTGGCCGAACGTGGCTACACCTTC.

DNA for the CDR3: TGTGCCACCAGCGGGGACAGGAACACTGAAGCTTTCTTT. Protein sequence: CATSGDRNTEAFF. The chain uses TRBV15 and TRBJ1-1; 7 nucleotides agree with TRBD1. This CDR3 has 13 residues. CDR1 and CDR2 (germline): LNHNV, YYDKDF (reference sequence). V dropped 5 bases and J dropped 1; count of bases not matched to a gene: 1.

This chain links TRBV6-1 with TRBJ2-1, with TRBD1 matching over 11 bases. After removal of 6 bases from V and 1 base from J, the junction contained 2 bases not matched to a gene. Germline V gene data show CDR1 as MNHNS and CDR2 as SASEGT. This CDR3 spans 15 amino acids. The CDR3 DNA is TGTGCCAGCAGCAGGGACAGGGGGTCCTACAATGAGCAGTTCTTC. Residues: CASSRDRGSYNEQFF.

CDR3 in amino acids: CASSPLVFQEETQYF. DNA of the CDR3: TGTGCCAGCTCACCACTCGTCTTTCAGGAAGAGACCCAGTACTTC. The rearrangement uses TRBV18 and TRBJ2-5; D is uncertain. The germline V and J ends were trimmed by 1 base and 3 bases, with 12 bases remaining between them. This CDR3 is 15 amino acids long. Germline CDR1 KGHSH, CDR2 LQKENI.

This clone was recorded once. This CDR3 is CASSEGQTANTGELFF. The CDR3 DNA sequence: TGTGCCAGCAGCGAAGGACAAACTGCGAACACCGGGGAGCTGTTTTTT. This chain uses TRBV9 with TRBJ2-2, with D perhaps matching TRBD1 (5 bases). Trimming cost V 3 bases and J 0 bases, with 12 bases left between them. Germline V gene sequence: CDR1 SGDLS, CDR2 YYNGEE. The CDR3 length is 16 residues. Combining the CDR3 with reference TRBV9 and TRBJ2-2 gives the whole variable domain DSGVTQTPKHLITATGQRVTLRCSPRSGDLSVYWYQQSLDQGLQFLIQYYNGEERAKGNILERFSAQQFPDLHSELNLSSLELGDSALYFCASSEGQTANTGELFFGEGSRLTVL.

V usage is TRBV10-2 and J usage is TRBJ2-3; no clear D. Trimming cost V 4 bases and J 4 bases, with 3 bases left between them. Looked up from germline, CDR1 is WSHSY and CDR2 is SAAADI. The length of the CDR3 is 11 residues. CDR3 sequence: CASSVSDTQYF. The CDR3 nucleotides are TGCGCCAGCAGTGTTTCAGATACGCAGTATTTT.

This clone was seen a few times. The chain carries TRBV19 and TRBJ1-2, with 11 positions matching TRBD1. Looked up from germline, CDR1 is LNHDA and CDR2 is SQIVND (reference sequence). There are 11 residues in the CDR3. Germline trimming cut 9 bases from V and 7 bases from J; bases unmatched to any gene: 1. CDR3 protein: CASGTGGGYTF. For the CDR3, the DNA is TGTGCCAGCGGGACAGGGGGTGGCTACACCTTC.

This clone appeared once. The CDR3 region is CASSLRFQRGRETQYF. CDR3 coding DNA: TGTGCCAGCAGCTTACGGTTTCAGCGGGGGAGGGAGACCCAGTACTTC. The chain uses TRBV7-2 and TRBJ2-5, with 8 positions matching TRBD2. CDR1 and CDR2 (germline): SGHTA, FQGNSA. CDR3 length equals 16 residues. V lost 2 bases, J lost 5 bases, and 10 bases stayed unmatched.

This sequence joins TRBV7-2 and TRBJ2-2; D may be TRBD2 (5 bases). The germline CDR1 and CDR2 sequences are SGHTA and FQGNSA. Deletions cut 3 bases from V and 4 bases from J, with 15 bases between. CDR3 size: 16 residues. The CDR3 here is CASSFSVIGGTGELFF. CDR3 in DNA: TGTGCCAGCAGCTTTTCTGTGATAGGAGGCACCGGGGAGCTGTTTTTT.

CDR3 region: CASVGGITEAFF. CDR3 sequence (DNA): TGTGCCAGCGTCGGGGGCATAACTGAAGCTTTCTTT. The chain employs TRBV27 and TRBJ1-1; TRBD1 might be the D (6 bases). The V gene's germline CDR1 is MNHEY and CDR2 SMNVEV (reference sequence). With 8 bases removed from V and 5 bases from J, the gap between germline ends came to 12 bases. This CDR3 has 12 amino acids.

V is TRBV7-9 and J is TRBJ2-3; D perhaps matches TRBD1 (6 bases). Germline V lookup: CDR1 SEHNR, CDR2 FQNEAQ (reference sequence). The ends were cut back, 1 base at V and 2 bases at J, with 13 bases in the middle. The CDR3 is 16 amino acids. The chain's CDR3 is CASSLVRGVSTDTQYF. The CDR3 DNA reads TGTGCCAGCAGCTTAGTCAGGGGCGTATCCACAGATACGCAGTATTTT.